This T cell receptor beta chain was observed in a study of PD-1 blockade in classical Hodgkin lymphoma. Broader study findings: For complete responders, baseline diversity was comparable to that of newly diagnosed patients.

CDR3 size: 12 residues. The J segment lost 8 bases and the V segment lost 0 bases, leaving 0 bases of the junction unmatched. Germline V gene data show CDR1 as MNHEY and CDR2 as SVGAGI. A word on this clone: Its antigen is unknown.

The table came from immunoSEQ multiplex PCR; TCRdb's copy has only in-frame clones and leaves some out. Among about 61,000 clones, around 91% were seen once, and the ten largest hold approximately 16%. Exposure to brentuximab vedotin varied, and each patient had relapsed following autologous stem cell transplantation. V usage is TRBV6-5 and J usage is TRBJ1-1; 7 bases agree with TRBD1. Sequenced material: peripheral blood mononuclear cells (PBMCs), taken at baseline. The receptor was isolated from a human donor with classical Hodgkin lymphoma. CDR3 DNA: TGTGCCAGCAGTTACTCGACAGGGGAAGCTTTCTTT. This codes for CASSYSTGEAFF.